Following are 26 T cell receptor beta chains from one sample sequenced in a study of T cell responses to AZD1222 COVID-19 vaccine. Libraries were prepared by immunoSEQ multiplex PCR; TCRdb keeps only in-frame clonotypes and omits some of them. The repertoire holds roughly 120,000 clones, with roughly 90% as singletons. Sequences were derived from peripheral blood, sampled on day 0 of AZD1222 vaccination. These TCRs come from an adult in good health.

This clone was observed once. One end of the junction does not line up with germline, which may come from a read error. The chain has TRBV10-1 and TRBJ1-2; tentatively, D is TRBD1 (6 bases). The CDR3 runs to 13 residues. CDR1 WNHNN and CDR2 SYGVQD come from the germline V gene (reference sequence). CDR3 coding DNA: TGCGCCAGCAGTGAAAAGAGGGGGACATCTTTTGCCTTC. Amino acid sequence: CASSEKRGTSFAF.

The V and J genes are TRBV19 and TRBJ2-3; no firm D call. Germline V gene data show CDR1 as LNHDA and CDR2 as SQIVND (reference sequence). V was trimmed by 3 bases and J by 2 bases, leaving 3 bases between them. This CDR3 is built from 12 residues. Here the CDR3 DNA reads TGTGCCAGTAGTATCTACACAGATACGCAGTATTTT. Amino acids: CASSIYTDTQYF.

The chain is built from TRBV12-3 or TRBV12-4 and TRBJ1-1, with D perhaps matching TRBD1 (5 bases). This CDR3 comprises 13 residues. V lost 2 bases and J 5 bases, leaving 9 bases between the germline ends. CDR3 bases: TGTGCCAGCAGTTTACCCAAGGGGACTGAAGCTTTCTTT. Protein: CASSLPKGTEAFF.

The chain couples TRBV11-2 to TRBJ2-7; D is perhaps TRBD1 or TRBD2 (5 bases each). Germline V gene sequence: CDR1 SGHAT, CDR2 FQNNGV. The germline V and J ends were trimmed by 2 bases and 2 bases, with 13 bases remaining between them. This CDR3 comprises 15 residues. CDR3 sequence: CASSLSGTDAYEQYF. The CDR3 DNA follows: TGTGCCAGCAGCTTATCAGGGACCGATGCCTACGAGCAGTACTTC.

The CDR3, as DNA: TGCGCCAGCAGCTCAGGACTAGCGGGAGCCGGGGAGCTGTTTTTT. This codes for CASSSGLAGAGELFF. The chain couples TRBV5-1 to TRBJ2-2; TRBD2 agrees at 13 bases. Germline V lookup: CDR1 SGHRS, CDR2 YFSETQ. The V gene end was trimmed by 3 bases and the J gene end by 6 bases; junction bases not matched to a gene: 2. The CDR3 contains 15 residues.

The rearrangement joins TRBV4-1 to TRBJ1-1; no definite D call. This CDR3 has 17 residues. CDR1 is MGHRA and CDR2 is YSYEKL in the germline V gene. V lost 4 bases to trimming and J lost 0 bases, with 18 bases between them. Written as DNA, the CDR3 is TGCGCCAGCAGCCTTGGGCGGATCACGCGTATGAACACTGAAGCTTTCTTT. As protein: CASSLGRITRMNTEAFF.

This chain joins TRBV24-1 and TRBJ2-1, with unresolved D. The CDR3 has 16 residues. Trimming removed 2 bases from V and 3 bases from J, with 13 bases in between. Germline V gene sequence: CDR1 KGHDR, CDR2 SFDVKD. The CDR3 loop is CATSDSLTAVYNEQFF. DNA for the CDR3: TGTGCCACCAGTGATTCACTAACGGCCGTCTACAATGAGCAGTTCTTC.

The CDR3 here is CASSLVAGRAFYEQYF. CDR3 sequence (DNA): TGTGCCAGCAGCTTGGTGGCGGGGCGAGCTTTCTACGAGCAGTACTTC. V is TRBV5-6 and J is TRBJ2-7; TRBD2 might be the D (6 bases). This CDR3 has 16 amino acids. Looked up from germline, CDR1 is SGHDT and CDR2 is YYEEEE. V dropped 0 bases and J dropped 3 bases, with 16 bases sitting between them.

The chain recombines TRBV7-3 with TRBJ2-1; D is unclear. This CDR3 spans 13 amino acids. V lost 2 bases and J 9 bases, leaving 11 bases between the germline ends. The germline CDR1 and CDR2 sequences are SGHTA and FQGTGA. CDR3 bases: TGTGCCAGCAGCTTATCTCGGGTGGGTGAGCAGTTCTTC. Translation gives CASSLSRVGEQFF.

This chain uses TRBV4-2 with TRBJ1-6; D may be TRBD1 (6 bases). The CDR3 is 16 amino acids. Germline values: CDR1 LGHNA, CDR2 YNFKEQ. V was shortened by 0 bases and J by 6 bases, with 12 bases between the two germline ends. This CDR3 is CASSQDSTGINSPLHF. As DNA, the CDR3 is TGTGCCAGCAGCCAAGATTCCACAGGGATTAATTCACCCCTCCACTTT.

The chain combines TRBV7-2 with TRBJ1-5; weak D call: TRBD1 (6 bases). CDR1 SGHTA and CDR2 FQGNSA come from the germline V gene. The CDR3 is 16 residues long. Trimming shortened V by 2 bases and J by 7 bases, and 18 bases separated the two germline ends. In DNA, the CDR3 is TGTGCCAGCAGCTTAAGACAGGCGGGGACTGGCCAGCCCCAGCATTTT. Translation gives CASSLRQAGTGQPQHF.

V usage is TRBV15 and J usage is TRBJ2-3; 16 nucleotides agree with TRBD2. Trimming removed 8 bases from V and 2 bases from J; junction bases left unmatched: 19. The V gene's germline CDR1 is LNHNV and CDR2 YYDKDF (reference sequence). The CDR3 totals 21 residues. The CDR3 region is CATSAGEAGLAGGLYTDTQYF. CDR3 bases: TGTGCCACCTCCGCCGGGGAAGCGGGACTAGCGGGAGGGCTTTACACAGATACGCAGTATTTT. Based on the CDR3 plus reference TRBV15 and TRBJ2-3, the full variable domain is DAMVIQNPRYQVTQFGKPVTLSCSQTLNHNVMYWYQQKSSQAPKLLFHYYDKDFNNEADTPDNFQSRRPNTSFCFLDIRSPGLGDTAMYLCATSAGEAGLAGGLYTDTQYFGPGTRLTVL.

This sequence joins TRBV29-1 and TRBJ2-1; TRBD1 is a possible D gene (5 bases). V was clipped by 5 bases and J by 1 base, with 12 bases between them. The CDR3 totals 14 residues. CDR1 and CDR2 (germline): SQVTM, ANQGSEA. The CDR3 nucleotides read TGCAGCGTTCGACTCAGGGCTTCCTACAATGAGCAGTTCTTC. This sequence encodes CSVRLRASYNEQFF.

J is TRBJ2-1 and V is TRBV7-2, with no clear D. V lost 5 bases and J lost 9, with 14 bases in between. In germline, CDR1 is SGHTA, CDR2 FQGNSA. This CDR3 spans 13 amino acids. The CDR3 here is CASSPLGAGEQFF. CDR3 coding DNA: TGTGCCAGCAGCCCCCTAGGAGCAGGTGAGCAGTTCTTC.

The chain combines TRBV6-5 with TRBJ2-7; 7 bases line up with TRBD1. The V and J ends lost 5 bases and 2 bases, in that order; junction bases with no gene match: 6. Germline CDR1 and CDR2: MNHEY and SVGAGI. CDR3 length: 14 residues. The CDR3 sequence is CASSKQGPPYEQYF. The CDR3 DNA reads TGTGCCAGCAGTAAACAGGGGCCTCCCTACGAGCAGTACTTC.

On this clone: Different DNA sequences within this sample yield the same CDR3. The rearrangement uses TRBV7-9 and TRBJ2-1; no clear D. Per germline, CDR1 SEHNR and CDR2 FQNEAQ (reference sequence). The CDR3 covers 11 residues. V lost 5 bases, J lost 2 bases, and 1 base lay in between. For the CDR3, the DNA is TGTGCCAGCAGCGCCTACAATGAGCAGTTCTTC. It is translated as CASSAYNEQFF.

V is TRBV7-3 and J is TRBJ1-1, with D perhaps TRBD1 (5 bases). CDR1 SGHTA and CDR2 FQGTGA come from the germline V gene. CDR3 length: 16 amino acids. Between the trimmed V and J ends, which lost 5 bases and 3 bases, there was a span of 19 bases. The CDR3 sequence is CASSDSRGLRDTEAFF. The CDR3 DNA follows: TGTGCCAGCAGCGACTCTCGGGGCTTACGGGACACTGAAGCTTTCTTT.

The rearrangement links TRBV14 to TRBJ1-6; tentatively, D is TRBD1 (6 bases). Looked up from germline, CDR1 is SGHDN and CDR2 is FVKESK. The V end was cut by 2 bases, the J end by 7 bases, with 12 bases between. This CDR3 region has 15 residues. The CDR3 region is CASSQSGGSNSPLHF. In nucleotides, the CDR3 is TGTGCCAGCAGCCAATCCGGGGGCAGCAATTCACCCCTCCACTTT.

The genes are TRBV7-8 and TRBJ2-7, with D maybe TRBD2 (6 bases). The CDR3 consists of 15 residues. Trimming removed 1 base from V and 0 bases from J, with 10 bases in between. Germline V gene sequence: CDR1 SGHVS, CDR2 FQNEAQ. This CDR3 reads CASSLGREYSYEQYF. The CDR3 DNA is TGTGCCAGCAGCTTAGGGCGGGAATACTCCTACGAGCAGTACTTC.

The chain is built from TRBV9 and TRBJ2-1, with 10 bases identical to TRBD2. Germline trimming cut 3 bases from V and 8 bases from J; bases unmatched to any gene: 5. CDR1 and CDR2 from the germline V gene are SGDLS and YYNGEE. This CDR3 spans 14 amino acids. CDR3 amino acids: CASSETSGNDEQFF. In nucleotides, the CDR3 is TGTGCCAGCAGCGAAACTAGCGGGAATGATGAGCAGTTCTTC. The full variable domain, rest sourced from reference TRBV9 and TRBJ2-1, is DSGVTQTPKHLITATGQRVTLRCSPRSGDLSVYWYQQSLDQGLQFLIQYYNGEERAKGNILERFSAQQFPDLHSELNLSSLELGDSALYFCASSETSGNDEQFFGPGTRLTVL.

The V call is TRBV7-7, the J call TRBJ2-2; 7 bases agree with TRBD1. Trimming cost V 5 bases and J 5 bases; bases outside gene matches: 14. Germline CDR1 reads SSHAT; CDR2 reads FNYEAQ (reference sequence). This CDR3 spans 17 amino acids. The CDR3 loop reads CASSQAPGQKGTGELFF. CDR3 nucleotide sequence: TGTGCCAGCAGCCAAGCTCCGGGACAGAAGGGGACCGGGGAGCTGTTTTTT.

The chain links TRBV5-1 to TRBJ1-1, with D maybe TRBD1 (5 bases). Germline CDR1 is SGHRS and CDR2 is YFSETQ. Trimming removed 3 bases at V and 4 bases at J, with 16 bases between. This CDR3 is 15 amino acids long. CDR3 DNA: TGCGCCAGCAGCTGGACGCCGACAGAAGGCACTGAAGCTTTCTTT. Amino acid sequence: CASSWTPTEGTEAFF.

The rearrangement joins TRBV2 to TRBJ2-3, with TRBD1 as a possible D gene (6 bases). The CDR3 is 16 residues long. In germline, CDR1 is SNHLY, CDR2 FYNNEI. Trimming stripped 6 bases from V and 1 base from J, with 17 bases between. The CDR3: CASRGTTGFGTDTQYF. The CDR3 DNA is TGTGCCAGCAGGGGGACCACAGGGTTTGGCACAGATACGCAGTATTTT.

The genes are TRBV2 and TRBJ1-4, with D perhaps matching TRBD1 (6 bases). The CDR3 has 15 amino acids. The ends were cut back, 7 bases at V and 8 bases at J, with 20 bases in the middle. CDR1 and CDR2 (germline): SNHLY, FYNNEI. This chain's CDR3 is CASKGGLKSGEKLFF. CDR3 in DNA: TGTGCCAGCAAGGGGGGCCTGAAGTCTGGCGAAAAACTGTTTTTT.

The V call is TRBV6-5, the J call TRBJ2-1, with TRBD2 matching over 8 bases. From germline, CDR1 is MNHEY and CDR2 SVGAGI. Losses at the gene ends were 6 bases for V and 8 bases for J; bases not matched to a gene: 12. The CDR3 sequence is 15 residues long. The CDR3 bases are TGTGCCAGCAGGGGACCGGGACTAGGCGGGGATGAGCAGTTCTTC. Translation gives CASRGPGLGGDEQFF.

V usage is TRBV5-8 and J usage is TRBJ2-1; D may be TRBD1 (6 bases). This CDR3 has 16 amino acids. The germline V and J ends were trimmed by 3 bases and 0 bases, with 13 bases remaining between them. Germline V gene sequence: CDR1 SGHTS, CDR2 YDEGEE. CDR3 DNA: TGTGCCAGCAGCTCGAGGACAGCTGTCTCCTACAATGAGCAGTTCTTC. Protein: CASSSRTAVSYNEQFF.